The 30 T cell receptor beta chains given below trace back to one sample, sequenced in a study of blood T cells in healthy people across ages. Primed by a sample-barcoded 5' primer and a J-beta primer mix, a second PCR proceeded for roughly 6 to 12 cycles. TCRdb re-called the 5' RACE reads with MiXCR, one entry per CDR3 protein. The table records about 290,000 distinct CDR3 sequences, around 29% of them present only once. Sequenced material: blood. These receptors all come from a woman aged 70 to 79 in good health.

This clonotype showed up just a few times. The rearrangement links TRBV27 to TRBJ1-2; 9 bases line up with TRBD1. In germline, CDR1 is MNHEY, CDR2 SMNVEV (reference sequence). V gave up 5 bases and J gave up 7 bases; unmatched junction bases: 5. The CDR3 consists of 13 residues. DNA for the CDR3: TGTGCCAGCAGTAACAGGGGGCTACGTGGCTACACCTTC. This codes for CASSNRGLRGYTF.

The chain employs TRBV3-1 and TRBJ1-6; maybe TRBD1 (6 bases). The length of the CDR3 is 13 residues. Germline V CDR1 and CDR2: LGHDT, YNNKEL (reference sequence). The germline V and J ends were trimmed by 7 bases and 6 bases, with 10 bases remaining between them. The CDR3 is CASKTGVNSPLHF. In DNA form, the CDR3 reads TGTGCCAGCAAGACAGGTGTTAATTCACCCCTCCACTTT.

In its sample, this clonotype was seen a few times. The chain uses TRBV4-1 and TRBJ2-5; 9 nucleotides align to TRBD1. The V gene's germline CDR1 is MGHRA and CDR2 YSYEKL. Trimming removed 3 bases from V and 5 bases from J; junction bases left unmatched: 7. The CDR3 runs to 15 residues. CDR3 nucleotides: TGCGCCAGCAGCCAGTCTACAGGGGGCCGGGAGACCCAGTACTTC. Residues: CASSQSTGGRETQYF.

In this sample, this clonotype turned up a few times. The J gene is TRBJ1-1, the V gene TRBV3-1; no clear D. The CDR3 has 17 residues. The V end was cut by 1 base, the J end by 4 bases, with 19 bases between. The germline CDR1 and CDR2 sequences are LGHDT and YNNKEL (reference sequence). The CDR3 DNA reads as TGTGCCAGCAGCCAAGGCGGATACAGCCTGGGAGGCACTGAAGCTTTCTTT. Translation gives CASSQGGYSLGGTEAFF.

J is TRBJ1-2 and V is TRBV20-1; the D is unclear. The CDR3 has 11 residues. The ends were cut back, 8 bases at V and 8 bases at J, with 15 bases in the middle. CDR1 DFQATT and CDR2 SNEGSKA come from the germline V gene (reference sequence). CDR3 bases: TGCAGTCTCGAGGGAGGGATAGGCTACACCTTC. Translation gives CSLEGGIGYTF.

This clonotype has only a few counts. The chain combines TRBV6-2 or TRBV6-3 with TRBJ2-1; D gene uncertain. CDR3 length equals 14 residues. V was trimmed by 6 bases and J by 8 bases, leaving 17 bases between them. Germline CDR1 is MNHEY and CDR2 is SVGEGT. CDR3 nucleotides: TGTGCCAGCAGGCCTGGGAACAGTATCGATGAGCAGTTCTTC. This codes for CASRPGNSIDEQFF.

This clonotype was counted only a few times. CDR3 in DNA: TGTGCCAGCAGTTTATCTCGAACAGGGGAGTTTTACGAGCAGTACTTC. Amino acid sequence: CASSLSRTGEFYEQYF. This chain uses TRBV28 with TRBJ2-7; 7 bases are shared with TRBD1. Unmatched junction bases numbered 10, after V lost 1 base and J lost 4 bases. CDR3 length: 16 amino acids. Germline loops: CDR1 MDHEN, CDR2 SYDVKM.

This clonotype has a single count. This rearrangement joins TRBV4-1 to TRBJ2-4; D gene unclear. Trimming left V 2 bases short and J 0 bases short, with 5 bases between. CDR1 is MGHRA, CDR2 YSYEKL, per germline. The CDR3 length is 14 residues. CDR3 nucleotides: TGCGCCAGCAGCCAAATACTAGCCAAAAACATTCAGTACTTC. It codes for CASSQILAKNIQYF.

Ten or more counts support this clonotype. V usage is TRBV11-2 and J usage is TRBJ2-7, with 8 bases fitting TRBD2. Germline V gene data show CDR1 as SGHAT and CDR2 as FQNNGV. The CDR3 is 15 amino acids. V was clipped by 5 bases and J by 2 bases; unmatched bases: 8. The CDR3 DNA is TGTGCCAGCAGCCTCTTAGCGGGACTTACCTACGAGCAGTACTTC. Amino acid sequence: CASSLLAGLTYEQYF. The complete variable domain, with remaining parts taken from reference TRBV11-2 and TRBJ2-7, reads EAGVAQSPRYKIIEKRQSVAFWCNPISGHATLYWYQQILGQGPKLLIQFQNNGVVDDSQLPKDRFSAERLKGVDSTLKIQPAKLEDSAVYLCASSLLAGLTYEQYFGPGTRLTVT.

The chain employs TRBV10-3 and TRBJ1-1; 7 bases are a match to TRBD1. CDR3 length: 12 residues. Germline V CDR1 and CDR2: ENHRY, SYGVKD. Trimming removed 6 bases from V and 4 bases from J; junction bases left unmatched: 2. In DNA, the CDR3 is TGTGCCATCAGCCAGGGGGGCACTGAAGCTTTCTTT. Amino acids: CAISQGGTEAFF.

The J gene is TRBJ1-6, the V gene TRBV15, with D unresolved. Trimming left V 0 bases short and J 9 bases short, with 6 bases between. This CDR3 has 13 amino acids. From germline, CDR1 is LNHNV and CDR2 YYDKDF (reference sequence). DNA of the CDR3: TGTGCCACCAGCAGAGATTTGGGTTCACCCCTCCACTTT. It yields the protein CATSRDLGSPLHF.

This clonotype was found many times. The rearrangement joins TRBV28 to TRBJ2-3; D unresolved. In germline, CDR1 is MDHEN, CDR2 SYDVKM. This CDR3 has 12 amino acids. Trimming left V 7 bases short and J 10 bases short, with 15 bases between. CDR3 loop: CASTPIGRAQYF. CDR3 sequence (DNA): TGTGCCAGCACCCCCATAGGGCGAGCGCAGTATTTT.

The gene calls are TRBV12-3 or TRBV12-4 and TRBJ1-5, with TRBD1 as a possible D gene (5 bases). V gave up 3 bases and J gave up 5 bases, with 14 bases separating them. This CDR3 spans 15 amino acids. Here the CDR3 reads CASSFKGTHDQPQHF. The CDR3 bases are TGTGCCAGCAGTTTTAAGGGGACCCATGATCAGCCCCAGCATTTT.

CDR3 protein: CASSSGEWIGYTF. The CDR3 coding sequence is TGTGCCAGCAGTTCCGGGGAGTGGATCGGCTACACCTTC. This chain links TRBV7-2 with TRBJ1-2; D gene ambiguous. Germline CDR1 and CDR2: SGHTA and FQGNSA. This CDR3 is built from 13 residues. The V end lost 6 bases, the J end lost 8 bases, and 16 bases lay between the germline ends.

This clonotype was seen more than once but under ten times. The chain uses TRBV6-2 or TRBV6-3 and TRBJ2-5, with D perhaps matching TRBD1 (6 bases). TRBJ2-7 explains the end of the DNA better; the J call may be wrong. CDR3 length: 15 residues. Germline V gene lookup returns CDR1 MNHEY and CDR2 SVGEGT. CDR3 coding DNA: TGTGCCAGCAGTTATCACGGGACAAGCAGTTACGAGCAGTACTTC. Protein product: CASSYHGTSSYEQYF.

The V gene is TRBV5-1, the J gene TRBJ2-5; D possibly corresponds to TRBD2 (5 bases). The CDR3 runs 14 residues. V lost 4 bases, J lost 4 bases, and 14 bases lay in between. Per germline, CDR1 SGHRS and CDR2 YFSETQ. CDR3 in DNA: TGCGCCAGCAGCGCCCGGACGGGAAGAGAGACCCAGTACTTC. It encodes CASSARTGRETQYF.

This clonotype was observed a handful of times. One end of the junction varies from germline; a read error may be responsible. This chain joins TRBV27 and TRBJ1-6; D might be TRBD1 (6 bases). Germline CDR1 reads MNHEY; CDR2 reads SMNVEV (reference sequence). There are 13 residues in the CDR3. CDR3 loop: CASSSHSGGIENF. For the CDR3, the DNA is TGTGCCAGCAGTTCCCATTCGGGGGGCATAGAAAACTTT.

This clonotype was detected a few times. It is likely a read error, because the conserved phenylalanine at the end of the CDR3 is missing. The J gene is TRBJ1-2, the V gene TRBV15; D might be TRBD1 (6 bases). This CDR3 comprises 12 residues. The V end lost 6 bases, the J end lost 5 bases, and 10 bases lay between the germline ends. Germline CDR1 and CDR2: LNHNV and YYDKDF (reference sequence). The CDR3 coding sequence is TGTGCCACCAGGGACAGCTCATATGGCTACACCCTC. This gives the protein CATRDSSYGYTL.

The sample holds a few counts of this clonotype. The gene calls are TRBV12-3 or TRBV12-4 and TRBJ1-3; a possible D gene is TRBD1 (5 bases). This CDR3 contains 16 residues. Trimming shortened V by 6 bases and J by 0 bases, and 15 bases separated the two germline ends. DNA for the CDR3: TGTGCCAGCAGCGGAGCCAGGGCCATCTCTGGAAACACCATATATTTT. As protein: CASSGARAISGNTIYF.

V gene TRBV7-2 combines with J gene TRBJ1-2, with 9 bases that match TRBD1. V lost 5 bases and J lost 8; bases outside the gene matches: 12. CDR3 length: 15 residues. Germline loops: CDR1 SGHTA, CDR2 FQGNSA. The CDR3 sequence: CASSPAGTGFMGYTF. CDR3 DNA: TGTGCCAGCAGCCCCGCCGGGACAGGGTTTATGGGCTACACCTTC.

This clonotype appeared a few times. The chain links TRBV7-2 to TRBJ2-1; D uncertain. Trimming shortened V by 1 base and J by 0 bases, and 10 bases separated the two germline ends. Germline CDR1 SGHTA, CDR2 FQGNSA. The length of the CDR3 is 16 residues. This CDR3 is CASSLGPESSYNEQFF. The CDR3 DNA reads as TGTGCCAGCAGCTTAGGCCCGGAGAGCTCCTACAATGAGCAGTTCTTC.

The chain combines TRBV28 with TRBJ2-6; TRBD1 aligns across 7 bases. CDR3 length equals 14 residues. After removal of 7 bases from V and 2 bases from J, the junction contained 2 bases not matched to a gene. CDR1 MDHEN and CDR2 SYDVKM come from the germline V gene. The DNA for the CDR3 is TGTGCCAGCATGGGGACAGCTGGGGCCAACGTCCTGACTTTC. It specifies CASMGTAGANVLTF.

The rearrangement links TRBV2 to TRBJ2-5; weak D call: TRBD1 (5 bases). The CDR3 loop spans 15 amino acids. Germline CDR1 and CDR2: SNHLY and FYNNEI. Trimming removed 6 bases at V and 5 bases at J, with 19 bases between. In DNA form, the CDR3 reads TGTGCCAGCAGCGAACGAGTGGCTAACAGGGAGACCCAGTACTTC. As protein: CASSERVANRETQYF.

The V call is TRBV20-1, the J call TRBJ1-2; TRBD1 is a possible D gene (5 bases). The CDR3 contains 13 residues. The germline V gene encodes CDR1 DFQATT and CDR2 SNEGSKA (reference sequence). The V end was cut by 7 bases, the J end by 4 bases, with 16 bases between. This CDR3 reads CSGSLGEGYGYTF. As DNA, the CDR3 is TGCAGTGGTTCGTTGGGGGAAGGCTATGGCTACACCTTC.

J is TRBJ1-4 and V is TRBV5-1; the match to TRBD1 covers 10 bases. The V and J ends lost 4 bases and 4 bases, in that order; junction bases with no gene match: 4. The CDR3 loop spans 15 amino acids. Germline V CDR1 and CDR2: SGHRS, YFSETQ. The CDR3 here is CASSQGDRGNEKLFF. The CDR3 DNA follows: TGCGCCAGCAGCCAAGGGGACAGGGGTAATGAAAAACTGTTTTTT.

The chain recombines TRBV7-6 with TRBJ2-7; the D gene is possibly TRBD2 (5 bases). This CDR3 region has 17 residues. Trimming cost V 4 bases and J 3 bases, with 22 bases left between them. Germline CDR1 and CDR2: SGHVS and FNYEAQ. CDR3 DNA: TGTGCCAGCAGCTCATCGGTTACTAGGCTTCAGTGCTACGAGCAGTACTTC. Protein product: CASSSSVTRLQCYEQYF.

J is TRBJ1-4 and V is TRBV4-3; tentative D call: TRBD1 (6 bases). The V end lost 4 bases, the J end lost 5 bases, and 14 bases lay between the germline ends. The CDR3 spans 15 residues. The V gene's germline CDR1 is LGHNA and CDR2 YSLEER. CDR3 residues: CASSPEGQGNEKLFF. CDR3 nucleotides: TGCGCCAGCAGCCCGGAGGGCCAGGGGAATGAAAAACTGTTTTTT.

The V call is TRBV29-1, the J call TRBJ1-2, with 7 bases that match TRBD1. The CDR3 runs to 14 residues. Per germline, CDR1 SQVTM and CDR2 ANQGSEA. V shed 3 bases, J shed 4 bases, and the junction held 8 bases outside the gene matches. CDR3 region: CSVDGVGQLYGYTF. As DNA, the CDR3 is TGCAGCGTTGACGGAGTGGGACAGCTCTATGGCTACACCTTC. The full variable domain, completed using reference TRBV29-1 and TRBJ1-2, is SAVISQKPSRDICQRGTSLTIQCQVDSQVTMMFWYRQQPGQSLTLIATANQGSEATYESGFVIDKFPISRPNLTFSTLTVSNMSPEDSSIYLCSVDGVGQLYGYTFGSGTRLTVV.

The rearrangement links TRBV6-5 to TRBJ1-6; 8 bases are a match to TRBD1. The CDR3 runs 15 residues. The trim removed 2 bases at V and 9 bases at J, leaving 6 bases unmatched. The germline V gene encodes CDR1 MNHEY and CDR2 SVGAGI. CDR3 in amino acids: CASSYRQGNSSPLHF. The CDR3 nucleotides read TGTGCCAGCAGTTACCGACAGGGGAATAGTTCACCCCTCCACTTT.

This clonotype was seen a few times. The J gene is TRBJ2-5, the V gene TRBV3-1; 10 bases match TRBD2. The DNA matches TRBJ2-1 better at its end, which makes the J call doubtful. The germline gives CDR1 LGHDT, CDR2 YNNKEL (reference sequence). There are 16 residues in the CDR3. Here the CDR3 DNA reads TGTGCCAGCAGCCAAGCCAGCGGGAGGGCCTCCAATGAGCAGTTCTTC. Encoded protein: CASSQASGRASNEQFF.